Included here is one TCR beta chain sequence, with context. Its cognate antigen is unknown. This record comes from a study of beta chain features in type 1 diabetes. Sampling consisted of one heparinised blood draw per donor, averaging about 110 mL. TCRB transcripts that were expressed got sequenced, as all of the isolated RNA had been reverse transcribed. The method was immunoSEQ multiplex PCR; TCRdb's version includes in-frame clones alone and lacks a portion of them. The sample lists 350,000 to 450,000 clones, around 12% occurring once. Broader study findings: Type 1 diabetes patients had moderately but significantly shorter TCRB CDR3s in all four CD4+ subsets. The cDNA sequencing approach could over-represent high-TCR-expressing cells.

The V and J ends lost 0 bases and 10 bases respectively, with 19 bases between them. Germline assignment: CDR1 SEHNR and CDR2 FQNEAQ (reference sequence). The CDR3 is made up of 16 amino acids. This TCR was recovered from a young woman with type 1 diabetes. Sequencing was performed on naive CD4+ T cells from blood. The chain employs TRBV7-9 and TRBJ2-1; tentative D call: TRBD2 (7 bases). DNA of the CDR3: TGTGCCAGCAGCTTAGCGGGGGCGGGAGCGTACGGGGAGCAGTTCTTC. Translating it yields CASSLAGAGAYGEQFF.